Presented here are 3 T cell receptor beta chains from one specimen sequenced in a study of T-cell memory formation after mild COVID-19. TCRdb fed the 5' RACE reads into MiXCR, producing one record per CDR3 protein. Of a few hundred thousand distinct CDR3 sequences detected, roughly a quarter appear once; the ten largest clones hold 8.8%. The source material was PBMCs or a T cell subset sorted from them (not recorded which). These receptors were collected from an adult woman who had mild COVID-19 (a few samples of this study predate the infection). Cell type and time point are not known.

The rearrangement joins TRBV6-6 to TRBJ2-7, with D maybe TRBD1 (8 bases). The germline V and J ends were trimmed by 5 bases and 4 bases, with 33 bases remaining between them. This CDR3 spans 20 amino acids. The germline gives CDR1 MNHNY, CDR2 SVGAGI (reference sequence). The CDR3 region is CASSVSDRGILLATRYEQYF. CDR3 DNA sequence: TGTGCCAGCAGTGTCTCCGACAGGGGAATCTTACTAGCGACTAGATACGAGCAGTACTTC.

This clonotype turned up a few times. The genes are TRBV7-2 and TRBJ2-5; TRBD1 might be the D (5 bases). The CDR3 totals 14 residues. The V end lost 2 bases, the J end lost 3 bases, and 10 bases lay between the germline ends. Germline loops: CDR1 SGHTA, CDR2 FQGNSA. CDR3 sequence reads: CASSLQGLKETQYF. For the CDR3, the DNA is TGTGCCAGCAGCTTACAGGGTTTGAAAGAGACCCAGTACTTC.

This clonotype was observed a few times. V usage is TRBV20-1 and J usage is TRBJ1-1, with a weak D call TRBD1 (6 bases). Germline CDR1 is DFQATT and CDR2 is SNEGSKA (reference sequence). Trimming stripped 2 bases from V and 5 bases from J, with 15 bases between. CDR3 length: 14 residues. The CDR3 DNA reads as TGCAGTGCTAGACTTTCGGGCAGGGGTACTGAAGCTTTCTTT. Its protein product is CSARLSGRGTEAFF.